This is a list of T cell receptor beta chains from one sample in a study of T cells in narcolepsy. Sequenced by immunoSEQ multiplex PCR; TCRdb stores in-frame clones only, minus some. The sample yields fewer than 30,000 clones, around 85% seen once. The sequencing sample was made of CD45RA- memory CD4+ T cells from PBMCs. These receptors were collected from a human donor with narcolepsy. Each CDR3 is given without its conserved first and last residue. A row's size may be missing; if present it is once, few, many or a size class.

>.|TRBJ2-7|TRBV6-1
ASSEALTSSETYEQY
>.|TRBJ2-1|TRBV5-4
ASSTNRDFPNNEQF
>.|TRBJ2-5|TRBV5-1
ASSSQPSRPQETQY
>.|TRBJ1-3|TRBV7-2
ASSEQGQASGNTIY
>.|TRBJ2-5|TRBV19
ASSLEGAGSGETQY
>once|TRBJ1-1|TRBV19
ASSIAGSVTEAF
>few|TRBJ2-5|TRBV13
ASSLNPTGRETQY
>.|TRBJ2-1|TRBV25-1
ASRVQGPYNEQF
>.|TRBJ1-5|TRBV27
ASRDRDQPQH
>.|TRBJ1-2|TRBV19
ASIAVQGEHYGYT
>.|TRBJ2-5|TRBV18
ASSPGGYQETQY
>.|TRBJ2-2|TRBV7-3
ASSLGGLGTGELF
>.|TRBJ2-7|TRBV5-6
ASSFIGGTYEQY
>.|TRBJ2-3|TRBV25-1
ASTEGAGPTDTQY
>.|TRBJ2-2|TRBV7-2
ASSWGGQGARGELF
>.|TRBJ1-1|TRBV6-1
ASMDRARTAEAF
>.|TRBJ2-5|TRBV28
ASSLLQGALETQY
>few|TRBJ2-3|TRBV11-2
ASSLFRTSGRLGTDTQY
>.|TRBJ2-5|TRBV20-1
SGGVQETQY
>once|TRBJ1-3|TRBV11-3
ASSLGSGTLDTIY
>.|TRBJ2-5|TRBV19
ASRRQGGTQETQY
>.|TRBJ2-5|TRBV5-4
ASSTRGQETQY
>few|TRBJ2-1|TRBV11-2
ASSFTSGRVREQF
>.|TRBJ2-3|TRBV28
ASSNSGRAQDTQY
>.|TRBJ2-2|TRBV5-1
ASSLDRTGELF
>.|TRBJ2-3|TRBV2
ASSSGRGGTDTQY
>.|TRBJ2-2|TRBV7-3
ASSFRTPNTGELF
>.|TRBJ2-3|TRBV7-9
ASHSGRYTDTQY
>.|TRBJ2-7|TRBV11-3
ASSLDWQGYEQY
>.|TRBJ2-1|TRBV9
ASSGHWTSGNEQF
>.|TRBJ2-2|TRBV11-3
ASSLYGGEAGELF
>.|TRBJ2-7|TRBV18
ASSPSGGDAYEQY
>.|TRBJ1-4|TRBV7-2
ASSSEGGDGEKLF
>.|TRBJ1-1|TRBV9
ASSRGTTEAF
>.|TRBJ2-7|TRBV5-6
ASSFSNTGSEQY
>.|TRBJ2-7|TRBV11-3
ASSQGSSTGEQY
>.|TRBJ2-7|TRBV7-6
ASSLNPSPTYEQY
>medium-sized|TRBJ2-7|TRBV6-5
ASSYSTDSLYEQY
>.|TRBJ2-3|TRBV4-1
ASSQVDLGTTDTQY
>.|TRBJ1-5|TRBV11-2
ASSLSGNQPQH
>.|TRBJ2-6|TRBV29-1
SGALSGANVLT
>few|TRBJ1-5|TRBV28
ASTATGRKFLGH
>.|TRBJ1-2|TRBV6-1
ASRRQNPNYGYT
>.|TRBJ1-6|TRBV4-2
ASSQDHRGVDNSPLH
>.|TRBJ1-3|TRBV10-3
AISESSSSVSGIY
>once|TRBJ1-2|TRBV7-8
ASSTPTTAASNYGYT
>.|TRBJ1-2|TRBV19
ASNRQGPNYGYT
>few|TRBJ1-3|TRBV5-4
ASSLAGLTSGNTIY
>.|TRBJ1-1|TRBV19
ASSIRGRDRGLNTEAF
>few|TRBJ1-5|TRBV27
ASSRDRVDQPQH
>.|TRBJ2-7|TRBV19
ASTATRTSYEQY
>.|TRBJ1-2|TRBV5-1
ASSSGQGDNYGYT
>.|TRBJ2-4|TRBV7-8
ASSLAGLALAKNIQY
>.|TRBJ1-1|TRBV27
ASSLGAGIMNTEAF
>.|TRBJ2-7|TRBV10-3
AISDSGREGEQY
>.|TRBJ1-2|TRBV18
ASSPNTGTNYGYT
>.|TRBJ1-6|TRBV7-8
ASSLKLENSPLH
>.|TRBJ2-7|TRBV9
ASSRRQTPTYEQY
>.|TRBJ2-1|TRBV6-4
ASRMSGRDEQF